The 27 T cell receptor beta chains below all came from one sample that was sequenced in a study of T cell repertoires in cytomegalovirus infection. Each CDR3 protein gets one entry after TCRdb re-called the reads with MiXCR. The sample yields about 920,000 distinct CDR3 sequences, about a third seen once. No antigen has been identified for these receptors. This sample comprised cultured CD8+ T cells from PBMCs, obtained from culture after CMV antigen stimulation. The receptors shown here come from a human donor in good health (CMV status not recorded). Some clones in this sample may be carry-over from other donors' samples.

With respect to this clonotype: Germline is not matched at one junction end, which may reflect a read error. V is TRBV7-2 and J is TRBJ1-5; D is ambiguous. CDR3 size: 15 residues. Germline values: CDR1 SGHTA, CDR2 FQGNSA. The CDR3 bases are TGTGCCAGCAGCCCCCGGGATGTGATCGGTCAGCCTCAGCATTTT. This translates into CASSPRDVIGQPQHF.

Only a few counts were recorded for this clonotype. This chain joins TRBV5-6 and TRBJ1-6; D unclear. Germline lookup yields CDR1 SGHDT and CDR2 YYEEEE. Trimming stripped 6 bases from V and 0 bases from J, with 7 bases between. The CDR3 is 14 residues long. CDR3 sequence: CASIRSSYNSPLHF. DNA of the CDR3: TGTGCCAGCATCCGGAGCTCCTATAATTCACCCCTCCACTTT.

This clonotype was counted a few times. V usage is TRBV7-2 and J usage is TRBJ2-2; 8 positions match TRBD2. The trim removed 5 bases at V and 0 bases at J, leaving 8 bases unmatched. CDR1 SGHTA and CDR2 FQGNSA come from the germline V gene. This CDR3 has 17 residues. For the CDR3, the DNA is TGTGCCAGCAGCCCCCTCGGGGGGGGGACGAACACCGGGGAGCTGTTTTTT. Its translation is CASSPLGGGTNTGELFF.

This clonotype was found many times. The chain is built from TRBV5-6 and TRBJ1-6, with D possibly being TRBD1 (5 bases). CDR1 is SGHDT, CDR2 YYEEEE, per germline. Trimming took off 2 bases at V and 13 bases at J, with 34 bases between the two ends. The CDR3 covers 20 residues. The CDR3 nucleotides read TGTGCCAGCAGCTTTCTTGGCCCGGCAGAGGTATTGGGGGTACCCCTCCCCCTCCACTTT. Translating it yields CASSFLGPAEVLGVPLPLHF.

The CDR3 region has the DNA TGTGCCAGCAGCTTGGATCTGGGGGGCCCAGACAATGAGCAGTTCTTC. Protein: CASSLDLGGPDNEQFF. This chain links TRBV5-4 with TRBJ2-1; D possibly uses TRBD1 or TRBD2 (6 bases each). The V gene's germline CDR1 is SGHNT and CDR2 YYREEE (reference sequence). Trimming cost V 0 bases and J 5 bases, with 15 bases left between them. The CDR3 has 16 amino acids.

The chain carries TRBV11-3 and TRBJ2-1; 12 positions agree with TRBD2. Germline trimming cut 5 bases from V and 7 bases from J; bases unmatched to any gene: 6. This CDR3 comprises 15 residues. CDR1 is SGHNT and CDR2 is YENEEA in the germline V gene. Written as DNA, the CDR3 is TGTGCCAGCAGCCCAGGACTAGCGGGGTGGAATGAGCAGTTCTTC. Amino acids: CASSPGLAGWNEQFF.

This clonotype occurred many times. In DNA form, the CDR3 reads TGTGCCAGCAGCTTAGATCGGCAGGGGCGCGAGACCCAGTACTTC. Its protein is CASSLDRQGRETQYF. V usage is TRBV7-2 and J usage is TRBJ2-5, with a tentative D call TRBD1 (6 bases). CDR3 size: 15 residues. Trimming left V 1 base short and J 5 bases short, with 14 bases between. In germline, CDR1 is SGHTA, CDR2 FQGNSA.

This sequence joins TRBV6-6 and TRBJ2-3; maybe TRBD2 (6 bases). CDR1 MNHNY and CDR2 SVGAGI come from the germline V gene (reference sequence). Trimming stripped 2 bases from V and 0 bases from J, with 18 bases between. CDR3 size: 18 residues. For the CDR3, the DNA is TGTGCCAGCAGTTACACCGCGGGGCGGCCTTCTAGCACAGATACGCAGTATTTT. Protein product: CASSYTAGRPSSTDTQYF.

The chain links TRBV7-4 to TRBJ2-7; D is undetermined. Trimming left V 4 bases short and J 4 bases short, with 8 bases between. Germline loops: CDR1 SGHVT, CDR2 SQSDAQ. The length of the CDR3 is 12 residues. CDR3 in amino acids: CASSSLGYEQYV. As DNA, the CDR3 is TGTGCCAGCAGCTCTCTAGGATACGAGCAGTACGTC.

This clonotype showed up many times. J is TRBJ2-1 and V is TRBV6-2 or TRBV6-3; 10 bases align to TRBD1. J was trimmed by 10 bases and V by 5 bases; bases with no gene match: 11. The CDR3 contains 15 residues. Germline CDR1 is MNHEY and CDR2 is SVGEGT. CDR3 in DNA: TGTGCCAGCAGTCAACCGCGACAGGGGGCGCCGGAGCAGTTCTTC. This codes for CASSQPRQGAPEQFF.

This clonotype was counted only a few times. The chain joins TRBV5-4 to TRBJ2-7, with 9 bases matching TRBD1. CDR1 and CDR2 (germline): SGHNT, YYREEE (reference sequence). The CDR3 has 15 amino acids. The ends lost 3 bases at V and 5 bases at J; junction bases unmatched: 9. The CDR3 region is CASSSPPGQGHEQYF. CDR3 DNA: TGTGCCAGCAGCTCGCCCCCGGGACAGGGTCACGAGCAGTACTTC.

This clonotype was observed a handful of times. This sequence joins TRBV7-8 and TRBJ2-7; D is uncertain. V lost 5 bases, J lost 3 bases, and 8 bases lay in between. Germline CDR1 reads SGHVS; CDR2 reads FQNEAQ. The CDR3 length is 12 residues. CDR3 DNA: TGTGCCAGCAGCATTACCTTCTACGAGCAGTACTTC. This gives the protein CASSITFYEQYF.

Points on this clonotype: The junction does not match germline at one end; this may be a read error. The chain has TRBV28 and TRBJ2-1; D is ambiguous. There are 11 residues in the CDR3. Per germline, CDR1 MDHEN and CDR2 SYDVKM. The CDR3 loop is CASTLVNEQFF. CDR3 nucleotide sequence: TGTGCCAGCACTTTAGTGAATGAGCAGTTCTTC.

The chain has TRBV4-3 and TRBJ1-6; D is unclear. Between the trimmed V and J ends, which lost 1 base and 0 bases, there was a span of 13 bases. The CDR3 totals 18 residues. CDR1 is LGHNA, CDR2 YSLEER, per germline. The CDR3 DNA follows: TGCGCCAGCAGCCAAGGCCCGGGTACGAGCTCCTATAATTCACCCCTCCACTTT. It is translated as CASSQGPGTSSYNSPLHF.

The rearrangement joins TRBV7-8 to TRBJ2-7; D remains unclear. This CDR3 contains 14 residues. The germline V and J ends were trimmed by 1 base and 3 bases, with 10 bases remaining between them. CDR1 SGHVS and CDR2 FQNEAQ come from the germline V gene. CDR3 nucleotides: TGTGCCAGCAGCTTAGATGGGTCTGTCTACGAGCAGTACGTC. Its translation is CASSLDGSVYEQYV.

The chain links TRBV19 to TRBJ1-1, with 7 bases aligning to TRBD1. Losses at the gene ends were 10 bases for V and 4 bases for J; bases not matched to a gene: 6. CDR1 LNHDA and CDR2 SQIVND come from the germline V gene (reference sequence). The CDR3 runs to 12 residues. The CDR3 here is CATSGQPTEAFF. The DNA for the CDR3 is TGTGCCACCTCGGGACAGCCCACTGAAGCTTTCTTT.

This clonotype was picked up a small number of times. This chain connects TRBV4-1 to TRBJ1-4, with D unresolved. Trimming left V 0 bases short and J 13 bases short, with 6 bases between. The CDR3 consists of 11 residues. From germline, CDR1 is MGHRA and CDR2 YSYEKL. The CDR3 coding sequence is TGCGCCAGCAGCCAAGATCGAAGACTGTTTTTT. Translation gives CASSQDRRLFF.

The chain combines TRBV20-1 with TRBJ1-2, with D possibly being TRBD1 (5 bases). The CDR3 is 11 amino acids. Looked up from germline, CDR1 is DFQATT and CDR2 is SNEGSKA (reference sequence). V was shortened by 4 bases and J by 8 bases, with 11 bases between the two germline ends. This chain's CDR3 is CSAIPDIGYTF. CDR3 nucleotides: TGCAGTGCTATCCCGGACATCGGCTACACCTTC.

The sample holds a few counts of this clonotype. The genes are TRBV9 and TRBJ1-1, with D possibly being TRBD1 (5 bases). This CDR3 comprises 15 residues. Trimming removed 7 bases at V and 3 bases at J, with 19 bases between. The germline V gene has CDR1 SGDLS and CDR2 YYNGEE. The CDR3 region has the DNA TGTGCCAGCGGATCCGCCGCCTCGACAGACACTGAAGCTTTCTTT. It specifies CASGSAASTDTEAFF. The full variable domain, rest sourced from reference TRBV9 and TRBJ1-1, is DSGVTQTPKHLITATGQRVTLRCSPRSGDLSVYWYQQSLDQGLQFLIQYYNGEERAKGNILERFSAQQFPDLHSELNLSSLELGDSALYFCASGSAASTDTEAFFGQGTRLTVV.

The chain carries TRBV6-1 and TRBJ2-1, with a tentative D call TRBD2 (6 bases). This CDR3 spans 14 amino acids. V shed 1 base and J shed 7 bases, with 11 bases lying between them. Per the germline V gene, CDR1 is MNHNS and CDR2 is SASEGT. The CDR3 DNA follows: TGTGCCAGCAGTGAAGGGGACTGGTCAAATGAGCAGTTCTTC. Residues: CASSEGDWSNEQFF.

J is TRBJ2-3 and V is TRBV28; D possibly corresponds to TRBD1 (5 bases). The CDR3 contains 16 residues. Trimming shortened V by 2 bases and J by 2 bases, and 14 bases separated the two germline ends. From germline, CDR1 is MDHEN and CDR2 SYDVKM. CDR3 coding DNA: TGTGCCAGCAGTTTAGTCAAGGGGCTATTCACAGATACGCAGTATTTT. Amino acids: CASSLVKGLFTDTQYF.

The gene calls are TRBV11-3 and TRBJ1-5, with 7 bases identical to TRBD1. The CDR3 extends over 11 amino acids. V dropped 11 bases and J dropped 3; count of bases not matched to a gene: 1. Germline-derived CDR1 and CDR2 are SGHNT and YENEEA. CDR3 loop: CADRANQPQHF. DNA of the CDR3: TGTGCCGACAGGGCCAATCAGCCCCAGCATTTT. Full variable domain (missing parts from reference TRBV11-3 and TRBJ1-5): EAGVVQSPRYKIIEKKQPVAFWCNPISGHNTLYWYLQNLGQGPELLIRYENEEAVDDSQLPKDRFSAERLKGVDSTLKIQPAELGDSAVYLCADRANQPQHFGDGTRLSIL.

This clonotype was detected ten times or more. V is TRBV7-8 and J is TRBJ1-6; a weak D match, TRBD1 (5 bases). The CDR3 covers 17 residues. V lost 1 base to trimming and J lost 1 base, with 11 bases between them. The germline V gene has CDR1 SGHVS and CDR2 FQNEAQ. For the CDR3, the DNA is TGTGCCAGCAGCTTAGGTTCCAGGGTATCCTATAATTCACCCCTCCACTTT. The encoded protein is CASSLGSRVSYNSPLHF. The whole variable domain, remainder taken from reference TRBV7-8 and TRBJ1-6, is GAGVSQSPRYKVAKRGQDVALRCDPISGHVSLFWYQQALGQGPEFLTYFQNEAQLDKSGLPSDRFFAERPEGSVSTLKIQRTQQEDSAVYLCASSLGSRVSYNSPLHFGNGTRLTVT.

The chain joins TRBV5-6 to TRBJ1-4; D gene unclear. The germline V and J ends were trimmed by 0 bases and 7 bases, with 16 bases remaining between them. Looked up from germline, CDR1 is SGHDT and CDR2 is YYEEEE. This CDR3 is built from 16 residues. The CDR3 protein is CASSLGPGRMGEKLFF. The CDR3 nucleotides are TGTGCCAGCAGCTTGGGGCCGGGAAGGATGGGTGAAAAACTGTTTTTT.

The table lists this clonotype with a few counts. CDR3 nucleotides: TGTGCCAGCAGTTTACCCGGTCTCACCGGGGAGCTGTTTTTT. Encoded protein: CASSLPGLTGELFF. V usage is TRBV27 and J usage is TRBJ2-2; D is unclear. V was trimmed by 2 bases and J by 4 bases, leaving 8 bases between them. The CDR3 length is 14 residues. Germline V gives CDR1 MNHEY, CDR2 SMNVEV (reference sequence).

This clonotype appeared many times. This chain connects TRBV12-3 or TRBV12-4 to TRBJ1-1; perhaps TRBD1 as D (6 bases). This CDR3 has 14 residues. V lost 8 bases, J lost 2 bases, and 15 bases lay in between. As DNA, the CDR3 is TGTGCCAGCGGGAAGGGGGGTTTTAACACTGAAGCTTTCTTT. This encodes CASGKGGFNTEAFF.

This sequence joins TRBV10-2 and TRBJ2-7, with D perhaps given as TRBD1 or TRBD2 (5 bases each). Germline V CDR1 and CDR2: WSHSY, SAAADI. The germline V and J ends were trimmed by 7 bases and 0 bases, with 10 bases remaining between them. The CDR3 loop spans 13 amino acids. The CDR3: CASNGGSSYEQYF. Here the CDR3 DNA reads TGCGCCAGCAATGGGGGTAGCTCCTACGAGCAGTACTTC.